The 16 T cell receptor beta chains in this list originate from one sample, sequenced in a study of blood T cells in healthy people across ages. Primers used in a second PCR of about 7 to 12 cycles were a sample-barcoded 5' primer and a J-beta primer mix. TCRdb analysed the 5' RACE reads with MiXCR anew, one entry per CDR3 protein. Among more than 1,000,000 distinct CDR3 sequences listed, about 25% were seen once. The same specimen was also included in a second study, on T cells of mothers and their children.

Input material: blood. The source is a girl aged 2 to 9 in good health.

This clonotype was detected a few times. The chain employs TRBV6-2 or TRBV6-3 and TRBJ2-1; D not resolved. The V end was cut by 6 bases, the J end by 0 bases, with 12 bases between. This CDR3 comprises 15 residues. In germline, CDR1 is MNHEY, CDR2 SVGEGT. DNA of the CDR3: TGTGCCAGCAGGATAGACGGAGACTCCTACAATGAGCAGTTCTTC. Translating gives CASRIDGDSYNEQFF.

Notes on this clonotype: The junction and the germline gene differ at one end; a read error may be behind it. This chain connects TRBV20-1 to TRBJ2-5; no clear D gene. The CDR3 runs to 9 residues. The germline CDR1 and CDR2 sequences are DFQATT and SNEGSKA (reference sequence). The CDR3 coding sequence is TGCAGTGCTAGAGAGGGAACGCACTTC. It is translated as CSAREGTHF.

The genes are TRBV18 and TRBJ2-2; TRBD1 matches at 11 bases. V lost 1 base to trimming and J lost 3 bases; unmatched junction nucleotides: 4. This CDR3 is built from 17 residues. CDR1 is KGHSH and CDR2 is LQKENI in the germline V gene. The DNA for the CDR3 is TGTGCCAGCTCACCACGTGGACAGGGGGCCGACACCGGGGAGCTGTTTTTT. This sequence encodes CASSPRGQGADTGELFF.

To note about this clonotype: One end of the junction is discordant with germline, which a read error may explain. The V call is TRBV28, the J call TRBJ2-5, with D possibly being TRBD2 (6 bases). CDR3 length: 14 amino acids. The germline gives CDR1 MDHEN, CDR2 SYDVKM. CDR3 in amino acids: CASSSPRGGETPYF. The DNA of the CDR3 is TGTGCCAGCAGTTCCCCTCGGGGAGGAGAGACCCCGTACTTC.

This chain uses TRBV4-1 with TRBJ1-3, with a weak D call TRBD1 (6 bases). The V end was cut by 6 bases, the J end by 4 bases, with 16 bases between. The CDR3 sequence is 15 residues long. Germline loops: CDR1 MGHRA, CDR2 YSYEKL. As DNA, the CDR3 is TGCGCCAGCAGGTTGTCAGGGGATATAGGAAACACCATATATTTT. This gives the protein CASRLSGDIGNTIYF.

This clonotype has ten or more counts. J is TRBJ1-2 and V is TRBV12-3 or TRBV12-4; D gene uncertain. This CDR3 spans 11 amino acids. Trimming took off 3 bases at V and 7 bases at J, with 6 bases between the two ends. The CDR3 is CASSFTGGYTF. The CDR3 DNA reads as TGTGCCAGCAGTTTTACGGGTGGCTACACCTTC.

The CDR3, as DNA: TGTGCCAGCAGCGGTGCGGTAGGGAATGAGCAGTTCTTC. Its protein product is CASSGAVGNEQFF. V and J are TRBV5-6 and TRBJ2-1; D gene unclear. Per germline, CDR1 SGHDT and CDR2 YYEEEE. The CDR3 is made up of 13 amino acids. V was clipped by 4 bases and J by 7 bases, with 12 bases between them. Based on the CDR3 plus reference TRBV5-6 and TRBJ2-1, the full variable domain is DAGVTQSPTHLIKTRGQQVTLRCSPKSGHDTVSWYQQALGQGPQFIFQYYEEEERQRGNFPDRFSGHQFPNYSSELNVNALLLGDSALYLCASSGAVGNEQFFGPGTRLTVL.

The CDR3 loop is CASSNPTGNMNTEAFF. The CDR3 DNA reads TGTGCCAGCAGCAACCCGACGGGAAACATGAACACTGAAGCTTTCTTT. The rearrangement joins TRBV13 to TRBJ1-1, with D unresolved. This CDR3 has 16 amino acids. Trimming removed 5 bases at V and 0 bases at J, with 16 bases between. Per germline, CDR1 PRHDT and CDR2 FYEKMQ (reference sequence).

Only a few counts were recorded for this clonotype. The chain has TRBV29-1 and TRBJ2-7; D is unresolved. V lost 4 bases and J 3 bases, leaving 13 bases between the germline ends. Germline V gives CDR1 SQVTM, CDR2 ANQGSEA. The CDR3 sequence is 13 residues long. CDR3 region: CSVVPLAHYEQYF. The CDR3 bases are TGCAGCGTTGTTCCTTTGGCGCACTACGAGCAGTACTTC.

The chain recombines TRBV10-3 with TRBJ2-7, with 7 positions matching TRBD1. V gave up 5 bases and J gave up 0 bases; unmatched junction bases: 7. CDR1 is ENHRY, CDR2 SYGVKD, per germline. The CDR3 contains 15 residues. The CDR3 DNA is TGTGCCATCAGTAGCACCGGGACAGACTCCTACGAGCAGTACTTC. Translating gives CAISSTGTDSYEQYF.

The sample holds a few counts of this clonotype. This chain links TRBV19 with TRBJ2-1; perhaps TRBD2 as D (5 bases). The J call is in doubt because the DNA end fits TRBJ2-7 better. Per the germline V gene, CDR1 is LNHDA and CDR2 is SQIVND (reference sequence). CDR3 length: 13 residues. CDR3 nucleotide sequence: TGTGCCAGTAGTATAGGAGTTAGGAGGGAGCAGTACTTC. Translated, it gives CASSIGVRREQYF.

Turning to this clonotype: The CDR3 carries no conserved terminal phenylalanine or tryptophan, so it likely arises from a read error. The chain carries TRBV29-1 and TRBJ2-4, with TRBD1 as a possible D gene (5 bases). Germline V gives CDR1 SQVTM, CDR2 ANQGSEA. Trimming removed 7 bases at V and 8 bases at J, with 12 bases between. This CDR3 contains 11 residues. The CDR3 region is CSAFKGDIQYI. In nucleotides, the CDR3 is TGCAGCGCATTTAAAGGGGACATTCAGTACATC.

This chain joins TRBV18 and TRBJ2-1, with TRBD1 matching over 7 bases. Germline V gene data show CDR1 as KGHSH and CDR2 as LQKENI. V shed 3 bases and J 2 bases; nucleotides not matched to a gene: 4. The length of the CDR3 is 15 residues. This CDR3 reads CASSPGTATYNEQFF. The CDR3, as DNA: TGTGCCAGCTCACCGGGGACAGCTACCTACAATGAGCAGTTCTTC.

The rearrangement links TRBV9 to TRBJ2-6; 11 bases map to TRBD2. V shed 3 bases and J 0 bases; nucleotides not matched to a gene: 11. The V gene's germline CDR1 is SGDLS and CDR2 YYNGEE. The CDR3 contains 20 residues. The CDR3 here is CASSGLAGSTHASGANVLTF. Here the CDR3 DNA reads TGTGCCAGCAGCGGACTAGCGGGATCTACGCACGCCTCTGGGGCCAACGTCCTGACTTTC.

The sample holds a few counts of this clonotype. A much larger clone is a single base away; this may be a read error. This chain connects TRBV6-2 or TRBV6-3 to TRBJ2-5; D call uncertain. The CDR3 loop spans 10 amino acids. With 7 bases removed from V and 2 bases from J, the gap between germline ends came to 2 bases. The germline V gene has CDR1 MNHEY and CDR2 SVGEGT. CDR3 region: CASKQETQYF. The CDR3 nucleotides read TGTGCCAGCAAACAAGAGACCCAGTACTTC.

This clonotype was counted only a few times. The genes are TRBV6-1 and TRBJ2-5; D gene uncertain. The DNA end lines up better with TRBJ2-7; the J call may be wrong. The CDR3 is made up of 13 amino acids. The germline V gene encodes CDR1 MNHNS and CDR2 SASEGT. CDR3 coding DNA: TGTGCCAGCAATCGACCGGCCTCCTACGAGCAGTACTTC. It specifies CASNRPASYEQYF.